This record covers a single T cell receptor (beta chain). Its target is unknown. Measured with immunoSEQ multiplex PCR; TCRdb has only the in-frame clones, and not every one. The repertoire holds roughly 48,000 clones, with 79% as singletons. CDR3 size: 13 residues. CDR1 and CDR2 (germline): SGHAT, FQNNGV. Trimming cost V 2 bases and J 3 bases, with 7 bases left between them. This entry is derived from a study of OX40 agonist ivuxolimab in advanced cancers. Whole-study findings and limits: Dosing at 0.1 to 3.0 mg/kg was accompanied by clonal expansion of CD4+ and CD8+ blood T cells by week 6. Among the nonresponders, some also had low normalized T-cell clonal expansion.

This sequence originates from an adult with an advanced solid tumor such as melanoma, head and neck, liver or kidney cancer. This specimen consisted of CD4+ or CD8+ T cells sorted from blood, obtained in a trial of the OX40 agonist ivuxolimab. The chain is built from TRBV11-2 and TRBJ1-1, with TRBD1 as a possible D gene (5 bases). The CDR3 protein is CASSLTGYTEAFF. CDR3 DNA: TGTGCCAGCAGCTTAACAGGATACACTGAAGCTTTCTTT.